Each of the 18 T cell receptor beta chains below was sequenced from the same sample in a study of regulatory T cells in long-lasting Graves disease. Regarding time point: persistent/refractory GD, antithyroid drugs over 5 years with positive TRAb. From PBMCs, RNA was extracted and then used to make the TCR library. To make TCR beta libraries, researchers used iRepertoire HTBI primers and Arm-PCR of CDR3 regions. TCRdb reanalysed the multiplex PCR reads using MiXCR and keeps one entry per CDR3 protein. The repertoire consists of roughly 450,000 distinct CDR3 sequences, with 22% occurring once and the leading ten covering roughly 14%. This specimen was peripheral blood mononuclear cells (PBMCs), taken when the disease was refractory, from a patient treated with antithyroid drugs. The receptor source for this set is a female donor with Graves disease.

Written as DNA, the CDR3 is TGTGCCAGCAGCACCAACCCCGGACAGGGCCCAGATACGCAGTATTTT. This gives the protein CASSTNPGQGPDTQYF. The chain employs TRBV13 and TRBJ2-3, with 8 bases matching TRBD1. Germline CDR1 reads PRHDT; CDR2 reads FYEKMQ (reference sequence). The CDR3 consists of 16 residues. V dropped 5 bases and J dropped 4; count of bases not matched to a gene: 11.

The rearrangement uses TRBV7-9 and TRBJ1-2; D possibly corresponds to TRBD1 (5 bases). CDR1 is SEHNR, CDR2 FQNEAQ, per germline (reference sequence). The CDR3 totals 15 residues. The V gene lost 5 bases and the J gene lost 5 bases, with 18 bases spanning the gap. The DNA of the CDR3 is TGTGCCAGCAGCCCCGGCGAATGGGGCTTATATGGCTACACCTTC. Its protein is CASSPGEWGLYGYTF.

This clonotype was seen a handful of times. This chain connects TRBV2 to TRBJ2-2, with D hard to call. This CDR3 comprises 15 residues. CDR1 SNHLY and CDR2 FYNNEI come from the germline V gene. Trimming shortened V by 2 bases and J by 0 bases, and 7 bases separated the two germline ends. CDR3 DNA: TGTGCCAGCAGTGAAAGGAAAGCGAACACCGGGGAGCTGTTTTTT. It specifies CASSERKANTGELFF.

In its sample, this clonotype was seen many times. The chain has TRBV12-3 or TRBV12-4 and TRBJ1-1; 7 bases are a match to TRBD1. CDR3 length: 12 residues. The junction had 4 bases not matched to a gene; V was cut back by 7 bases and J by 5 bases. CDR3 sequence reads: CASKGAQTEAFF. The CDR3 bases are TGTGCCAGCAAGGGGGCGCAGACTGAAGCTTTCTTT.

This clonotype was found many times. The chain is built from TRBV15 and TRBJ1-1, with 7 bases lining up with TRBD1. Germline V gene lookup returns CDR1 LNHNV and CDR2 YYDKDF (reference sequence). The V and J ends lost 3 bases and 1 base, in that order; junction bases with no gene match: 5. The CDR3 is 15 residues long. CDR3 DNA sequence: TGTGCCACCAGCAGGAGACAGGGATCGAACACTGAAGCTTTCTTT. Its protein is CATSRRQGSNTEAFF.

This clonotype was found a few times. The V and J genes are TRBV5-6 and TRBJ1-2; a weak D match, TRBD1 (5 bases). This CDR3 has 14 residues. V was cut by 3 bases and J by 4 bases, with 13 bases left in between. Germline V gives CDR1 SGHDT, CDR2 YYEEEE. As DNA, the CDR3 is TGTGCCAGCAGCTACGGGGACGTTACCTATGGCTACACCTTC. Protein: CASSYGDVTYGYTF.

V gene TRBV28 combines with J gene TRBJ2-7; 10 bases are a match to TRBD1. V dropped 3 bases and J dropped 5; count of bases not matched to a gene: 4. The germline V gene encodes CDR1 MDHEN and CDR2 SYDVKM. The CDR3 spans 14 residues. Here the CDR3 DNA reads TGTGCCAGCAGTTTGGGACAGGGGAACAACGAGCAGTACTTC. Its translation: CASSLGQGNNEQYF.

This clonotype occurred many times. The J gene is TRBJ2-7, the V gene TRBV12-3 or TRBV12-4; D assignment may be TRBD1 or TRBD2 (5 bases each). V dropped 3 bases and J dropped 5 bases, with 11 bases sitting between them. The CDR3 has 13 amino acids. The CDR3 loop reads CASSLQRGHEQYF. CDR3 nucleotide sequence: TGTGCCAGCAGTTTGCAGAGGGGCCACGAGCAGTACTTC.

This clonotype was counted at least ten times. V usage is TRBV7-9 and J usage is TRBJ1-6, with D hard to call. Trimming removed 1 base at V and 9 bases at J, with 13 bases between. Germline-derived CDR1 and CDR2 are SEHNR and FQNEAQ (reference sequence). The CDR3 runs 15 residues. The CDR3 DNA reads TGTGCCAGCAGCTTAGATAGGTCAGGCCGTTCACCCCTCCACTTT. Its translation: CASSLDRSGRSPLHF.

This clonotype was seen only a few times. The chain joins TRBV15 to TRBJ2-5, with unresolved D. V dropped 1 base and J dropped 4 bases, with 4 bases sitting between them. Germline CDR1 and CDR2: LNHNV and YYDKDF (reference sequence). There are 12 residues in the CDR3. The CDR3 reads CATSRVTETQYF. The CDR3 nucleotides read TGTGCCACCAGCAGAGTGACAGAGACCCAGTACTTC.

The rearrangement links TRBV5-1 to TRBJ2-7; D gene ambiguous. The CDR3 sequence is 14 residues long. In germline, CDR1 is SGHRS, CDR2 YFSETQ. V was trimmed by 2 bases and J by 3 bases, leaving 12 bases between them. CDR3 protein: CASSFSGPNYEQYF. The CDR3 region has the DNA TGCGCCAGCAGCTTCTCCGGGCCAAACTACGAGCAGTACTTC. Drawing the rest from reference TRBV5-1 and TRBJ2-7, the complete variable domain is KAGVTQTPRYLIKTRGQQVTLSCSPISGHRSVSWYQQTPGQGLQFLFEYFSETQRNKGNFPGRFSGRQFSNSRSEMNVSTLELGDSALYLCASSFSGPNYEQYFGPGTRLTVT.

In its sample, this clonotype was seen many times. This chain connects TRBV29-1 to TRBJ2-5, with D perhaps assigned TRBD1 or TRBD2 (6 bases each). Per germline, CDR1 SQVTM and CDR2 ANQGSEA. V lost 3 bases to trimming and J lost 7 bases, with 15 bases between them. The CDR3 contains 13 residues. CDR3 nucleotide sequence: TGCAGCGTTGACTCGGGGGCCGTCGGGACCCAGTACTTC. As protein: CSVDSGAVGTQYF.

In this sample, this clonotype turned up a few times. This chain uses TRBV12-3 or TRBV12-4 with TRBJ2-1; tentative D call: TRBD2 (6 bases). Trimming removed 1 base from V and 7 bases from J, with 17 bases in between. The CDR3 loop spans 16 amino acids. CDR3 in DNA: TGTGCCAGCAGTTTAGTTGGCCCGAGCGCGGGAAATGAGCAGTTCTTC. This gives the protein CASSLVGPSAGNEQFF.

This clonotype appeared a few times. The chain couples TRBV7-2 to TRBJ1-1, with TRBD1 as a possible D gene (6 bases). Germline-derived CDR1 and CDR2 are SGHTA and FQGNSA. There are 15 residues in the CDR3. Trimming cost V 5 bases and J 4 bases, with 17 bases left between them. CDR3 sequence reads: CASSPTGGLVTEAFF. In DNA form, the CDR3 reads TGTGCCAGCAGCCCAACGGGGGGGCTGGTCACTGAAGCTTTCTTT.

In this sample, this clonotype turned up a few times. V gene TRBV6-2 or TRBV6-3 combines with J gene TRBJ2-5; D is uncertain. This CDR3 spans 12 amino acids. Trimming took off 3 bases at V and 2 bases at J, with 4 bases between the two ends. The germline gives CDR1 MNHEY, CDR2 SVGEGT. This CDR3 reads CASSYDQETQYF. CDR3 nucleotides: TGTGCCAGCAGTTATGATCAAGAGACCCAGTACTTC.

In its sample, this clonotype was seen many times. The chain is built from TRBV28 and TRBJ1-1; 10 nucleotides line up with TRBD1. The CDR3 sequence is 14 residues long. Trimming took 8 bases from V and 10 from J; bases not matched to a gene: 13. In germline, CDR1 is MDHEN, CDR2 SYDVKM. The CDR3 DNA reads as TGTGCCAGCTTGACTTCCGGGACAGGGGAACGAGCTTTCTTT. Its protein is CASLTSGTGERAFF.

At least ten counts were recorded for this clonotype. V is TRBV30 and J is TRBJ1-1, with TRBD1 as a possible D gene (6 bases). CDR3 length equals 11 residues. V was cut by 0 bases and J by 12 bases, with 11 bases left in between. In germline, CDR1 is GTSNPN, CDR2 SVGIG (reference sequence). CDR3 amino acids: CAWSVWGLTFF. For the CDR3, the DNA is TGTGCCTGGAGTGTGTGGGGGCTGACTTTCTTT.

A remark on this clonotype: An end of the junction differs from the germline gene, which may be a read error. The gene calls are TRBV7-7 and TRBJ2-2; a possible D gene is TRBD2 (6 bases). Germline V gene data show CDR1 as SSHAT and CDR2 as FNYEAQ (reference sequence). The CDR3 loop spans 16 amino acids. This chain's CDR3 is CASSLTRELDTGELFF. Here the CDR3 DNA reads TGTGCTAGCAGCTTGACCCGGGAGTTAGACACCGGGGAGCTGTTTTTT.